A single T cell receptor beta chain is shown here with its context. Authors' processing steps: Estimation of nucleated cell counts was performed using reference gene primer amplification. Generated by immunoSEQ multiplex PCR, the TCRdb table keeps only in-frame clones and is missing some. V, J and clone size were drawn from that table, and D and trimming were deduced from the DNA. The repertoire consists of about 55,000 clones, with roughly 80% occurring once and the leading ten covering 5.5% to 6%. The CDR3 extends over 14 amino acids. Germline CDR1 MNHNY, CDR2 SVGAGI (reference sequence). The V end lost 0 bases, the J end lost 1 base, and 7 bases lay between the germline ends. This specimen comes from a study of blood T cell repertoires in COVID-19. Study information: Whether acute or convalescent, the COVID-19 samples came from the United States, Italy and Spain. PBMCs, B-cell-depleted T cells, or T cells provided the cDNA or gDNA that made up the material.

The chain carries TRBV6-6 and TRBJ2-7; TRBD2 might be the D (5 bases). The specimen sequenced was peripheral blood. The source is a human donor in a cohort sampled during active or convalescent COVID-19. CDR3 sequence reads: CASSYSGGSYEQYF. In nucleotides, the CDR3 is TGTGCCAGCAGTTACTCGGGCGGGTCCTACGAGCAGTACTTC.